These 24 T cell receptor beta chains originate from one sample sequenced in a study of monozygotic twins with inflammatory bowel disease. TCRdb processed the 5' RACE reads again and assigns one entry to each CDR3 protein, with no DNA. The sample table includes around 380,000 distinct CDR3 sequences. Sequencing was performed on blood. These receptors all come from a human donor with ulcerative colitis or Crohn's disease, or a healthy co-twin of an affected twin (not recorded which).

The rearrangement links TRBV6-1 to TRBJ1-3; TCRdb reports TRBD1, a call that lacks DNA to check it against. CDR1 is MNHNS and CDR2 is SASEGT in the germline V gene. The length of the CDR3 is 17 residues. Here the CDR3 reads CASSRSGGLGSGNTIYF.

J is TRBJ2-3 and V is TRBV5-6; TCRdb's assignment of TRBD2 cannot be checked, as there is no DNA. Per the germline V gene, CDR1 is SGHDT and CDR2 is YYEEEE. The CDR3 is 17 residues long. The CDR3 protein is CACSSKLAGGFTDTQYF.

This chain joins TRBV18 and TRBJ1-4; TCRdb selects TRBD1, and the lack of DNA leaves this call unchecked. Germline V CDR1 and CDR2: KGHSH, LQKENI. This CDR3 comprises 11 residues. The CDR3 sequence: CASSRGEKLFF.

This chain uses TRBV12-5 with TRBJ1-1. This CDR3 is 13 amino acids long. Germline V gives CDR1 LGHNT, CDR2 FRNRAP. CDR3 protein: CASNAFGNTEAFF.

The rearrangement links TRBV24-1 to TRBJ2-1. Looked up from germline, CDR1 is KGHDR and CDR2 is SFDVKD. This CDR3 spans 12 amino acids. The CDR3 here is CATSDFSDEQFF.

CDR3: CASSGGGLAVTLMNEQFF. V gene TRBV19 combines with J gene TRBJ2-1; TCRdb picks TRBD2, but there is no DNA to check that call. This CDR3 is built from 18 residues. Per the germline V gene, CDR1 is LNHDA and CDR2 is SQIVND (reference sequence).

CDR3 sequence: CAWRLDKNYGYTF. The rearrangement links TRBV30 to TRBJ1-2. This CDR3 comprises 13 residues. Germline lookup yields CDR1 GTSNPN and CDR2 SVGIG (reference sequence).

The chain has TRBV5-1 and TRBJ2-7; there is no DNA to check the TCRdb D call of TRBD1. Germline values: CDR1 SGHRS, CDR2 YFSETQ. The CDR3 runs 14 residues. This CDR3 reads CASSVVGGAYEQYF.

The rearrangement links TRBV12-3 or TRBV12-4 to TRBJ2-7; TCRdb reports TRBD2, a call that lacks DNA to check it against. This CDR3 is built from 15 residues. The chain's CDR3 is CASSRPSGSIYEQYF.

The rearrangement uses TRBV5-1 and TRBJ2-1. The CDR3 is made up of 12 amino acids. Looked up from germline, CDR1 is SGHRS and CDR2 is YFSETQ. This chain's CDR3 is CASSLGTSPQFF.

The genes are TRBV6-5 and TRBJ2-5; TCRdb's D gene call, TRBD1, goes unchecked for lack of DNA. The length of the CDR3 is 14 residues. The germline V gene has CDR1 MNHEY and CDR2 SVGAGI. This CDR3 is CASSFDRVVETQYF.

V gene TRBV29-1 combines with J gene TRBJ1-2; checking the TCRdb D call of TRBD1 is not possible without DNA. Germline CDR1 SQVTM, CDR2 ANQGSEA. The CDR3 length is 14 residues. CDR3 in amino acids: CSVPGQGKNYGYTF.

The chain links TRBV2 to TRBJ2-3; the D gene TCRdb calls, TRBD1, cannot be checked with no DNA. There are 15 residues in the CDR3. The germline V gene has CDR1 SNHLY and CDR2 FYNNEI. The CDR3 spells CASSAQDRSTDTQYF.

The V gene is TRBV29-1, the J gene TRBJ2-2. The germline CDR1 and CDR2 sequences are SQVTM and ANQGSEA. The CDR3 has 13 residues. Here the CDR3 reads CSVLSPNTGELFF.

The genes are TRBV7-6 and TRBJ1-4; TCRdb's D gene call, TRBD1, goes unchecked for lack of DNA. This CDR3 has 16 residues. Per the germline V gene, CDR1 is SGHVS and CDR2 is FNYEAQ. The CDR3 protein is CASSLPGQGGGEKLFF.

The CDR3 sequence is CSARDFRDTSQETQYF. The chain employs TRBV20-1 and TRBJ2-5; TCRdb lists TRBD1, though no DNA is available to test this call. Germline loops: CDR1 DFQATT, CDR2 SNEGSKA (reference sequence). The CDR3 is 16 amino acids.

The chain couples TRBV2 to TRBJ1-6; the D call from TCRdb, TRBD1, cannot be confirmed without DNA. The CDR3 consists of 16 residues. CDR1 is SNHLY, CDR2 FYNNEI, per germline. CDR3 sequence: CASSEVGQILNSPLHF.

The chain links TRBV11-2 to TRBJ2-5; TCRdb selects TRBD1, and the lack of DNA leaves this call unchecked. Germline CDR1 SGHAT, CDR2 FQNNGV. The CDR3 is made up of 15 amino acids. The chain's CDR3 is CASSSTTAGPLTQYF. The full variable domain, its missing parts supplied by reference TRBV11-2 and TRBJ2-5, is EAGVAQSPRYKIIEKRQSVAFWCNPISGHATLYWYQQILGQGPKLLIQFQNNGVVDDSQLPKDRFSAERLKGVDSTLKIQPAKLEDSAVYLCASSSTTAGPLTQYFGPGTRLLVL.

The rearrangement joins TRBV6-5 to TRBJ1-4. The germline CDR1 and CDR2 sequences are MNHEY and SVGAGI. This CDR3 has 16 residues. This CDR3 reads CASSLDSPRFNEKLFF.

This rearrangement joins TRBV9 to TRBJ2-5; TCRdb selects TRBD1, and the lack of DNA leaves this call unchecked. This CDR3 is built from 16 residues. Looked up from germline, CDR1 is SGDLS and CDR2 is YYNGEE. CDR3 protein: CASSVDSGGASETQYF.

The chain recombines TRBV5-1 with TRBJ1-2. The CDR3 loop spans 14 amino acids. Germline V gives CDR1 SGHRS, CDR2 YFSETQ. The CDR3 loop reads CASSLEYSPKVYTF.

The chain carries TRBV29-1 and TRBJ1-1. The CDR3 sequence is 12 residues long. Germline-derived CDR1 and CDR2 are SQVTM and ANQGSEA. The CDR3 here is CSALPGSSEAFF.

The chain carries TRBV5-5 and TRBJ2-7; with no DNA, the TCRdb D assignment of TRBD1 cannot be verified. The CDR3 length is 16 residues. The germline CDR1 and CDR2 sequences are SGHKS and YYEKEE (reference sequence). The CDR3 is CASSSRTGGLTYEQYF. The complete variable domain, with remaining parts taken from reference TRBV5-5 and TRBJ2-7, reads DAGVTQSPTHLIKTRGQQVTLRCSPISGHKSVSWYQQVLGQGPQFIFQYYEKEERGRGNFPDRFSARQFPNYSSELNVNALLLGDSALYLCASSSRTGGLTYEQYFGPGTRLTVT.

The rearrangement uses TRBV28 and TRBJ2-1; checking the TCRdb D call of TRBD2 is not possible without DNA. This CDR3 has 14 amino acids. Germline V gene lookup returns CDR1 MDHEN and CDR2 SYDVKM. CDR3 loop: CASRLAGVYNEQFF. Together with reference TRBV28 and TRBJ2-1, the CDR3 gives the full variable domain: DVKVTQSSRYLVKRTGEKVFLECVQDMDHENMFWYRQDPGLGLRLIYFSYDVKMKEKGDIPEGYSVSREKKERFSLILESASTNQTSMYLCASRLAGVYNEQFFGPGTRLTVL.